This T cell receptor (beta chain) comes out of a study of Ad26.COV2.S vaccination and SARS-CoV-2 variants. Study-level findings and limits: Possibly, TCR breadth and depth analyses underestimated total T cell responses. After vaccination, substantial breadth of spike-specific CD8+ and CD4+ responses was reported. Placebo recipients showed lower spike-specific TCR breadth than vaccinees.

Treatment reported: around 19 received Ad26.COV2.S at low or high dose, single or two shots; a few received placebo; per-sample allocation not given. On day 63 after the first injection, vaccine and placebo recipients gave samples. This table comes from immunoSEQ multiplex PCR, and its TCRdb copy is limited to in-frame clones, with some not included. The table shows approximately 350,000 clones, with roughly 84% occurring only once. To note about this clone: Its cognate antigen is unknown.

With 2 bases removed from V and 1 base from J, the gap between germline ends came to 5 bases. This CDR3 contains 12 residues. Germline CDR1 and CDR2: SQVTM and ANQGSEA. The starting material was peripheral blood, obtained in a trial of Ad26.COV2.S vaccine versus placebo. This clonotype was sampled from a person aged 18-65 years who received the Ad26.COV2.S COVID-19 vaccine or a placebo. The rearrangement links TRBV29-1 to TRBJ1-1; D remains unclear. CDR3 sequence: CSVETQNTEAFF. CDR3 DNA sequence: TGCAGCGTTGAAACACAGAACACTGAAGCTTTCTTT.